The 29 T cell receptor beta chains listed next were all sequenced from one sample in a study of OX40 agonist ivuxolimab in advanced cancers. The library was made by the immunoSEQ multiplex PCR assay. Sourced from immuneACCESS, this table was stored by TCRdb with only in-frame sequences that have V and J called. A share of the clones is absent; for the studies checked, an unresolved V gene accounts for under half, and the remainder has no known explanation. The sample records approximately 60,000 clones, around 81% of which are singletons. Under 3.5% of the sample rests with the top ten. Sequencing used CD4+ or CD8+ T cells sorted from blood, obtained in a trial of the OX40 agonist ivuxolimab. Receptor source: an adult with an advanced solid tumor such as melanoma, head and neck, liver or kidney cancer.

This clone is a singleton in its sample. The rearrangement joins TRBV19 to TRBJ2-2, with 13 bases matching TRBD2. The germline V gene has CDR1 LNHDA and CDR2 SQIVND (reference sequence). The CDR3 has 18 amino acids. V shed 3 bases and J 5 bases; nucleotides not matched to a gene: 9. In DNA, the CDR3 is TGTGCCAGTAGTATGAGGCCGGGACTAGCGGGGAGAACCGGGGAGCTGTTTTTT. Protein sequence: CASSMRPGLAGRTGELFF.

This chain connects TRBV20-1 to TRBJ2-7; D not resolved. Germline CDR1 is DFQATT and CDR2 is SNEGSKA (reference sequence). This CDR3 has 11 amino acids. Trimming removed 6 bases from V and 0 bases from J, with 6 bases in between. In nucleotides, the CDR3 is TGCAGTGCCGCGGACTCCTACGAGCAGTACTTC. Translated: CSAADSYEQYF.

The chain employs TRBV19 and TRBJ1-3; D remains unclear. Trimming stripped 6 bases from V and 7 bases from J, with 16 bases between. The CDR3 consists of 14 residues. Germline loops: CDR1 LNHDA, CDR2 SQIVND (reference sequence). The CDR3 is CASRYGRDGNTIYF. In nucleotides, the CDR3 is TGTGCCAGTAGGTACGGGCGCGACGGTAACACCATATATTTT.

The chain uses TRBV7-9 and TRBJ2-7, with TRBD1 matching over 9 bases. CDR1 and CDR2 (germline): SEHNR, FQNEAQ (reference sequence). V dropped 0 bases and J dropped 6; count of bases not matched to a gene: 3. CDR3 length equals 14 residues. The CDR3 reads CASSLAGQGAEQYF. In DNA form, the CDR3 reads TGTGCCAGCAGCTTAGCGGGACAGGGAGCCGAGCAGTACTTC.

The chain joins TRBV7-9 to TRBJ1-6, with D tentatively TRBD1 (6 bases). CDR1 is SEHNR and CDR2 is FQNEAQ in the germline V gene (reference sequence). V gave up 4 bases and J gave up 10 bases, with 17 bases separating them. The length of the CDR3 is 15 residues. CDR3 nucleotides: TGTGCCAGCAGCTCTACAGGGTTCGGTGACTCACCCCTCCACTTT. It encodes CASSSTGFGDSPLHF.

The rearrangement uses TRBV5-1 and TRBJ1-1; 8 nucleotides agree with TRBD1. Germline-derived CDR1 and CDR2 are SGHRS and YFSETQ. V shed 4 bases and J 5 bases; nucleotides not matched to a gene: 7. This CDR3 contains 14 residues. For the CDR3, the DNA is TGCGCCAGCAGCGTCGGACAGGGTGGGACTGAAGCTTTCTTT. Protein: CASSVGQGGTEAFF.

The rearrangement uses TRBV30 and TRBJ2-7; D is uncertain. Trimming removed 2 bases from V and 6 bases from J, with 14 bases in between. Germline loops: CDR1 GTSNPN, CDR2 SVGIG (reference sequence). The CDR3 consists of 13 residues. The CDR3 bases are TGTGCCTGGAGTATGAAGATAACCGGCGAGCAGTACTTC. Translation: CAWSMKITGEQYF.

The rearrangement joins TRBV6-7 to TRBJ2-7; weak D call: TRBD1 (5 bases). TRBV6-7 is known as an ORF, though its function is uncertain. The CDR3 length is 16 residues. V dropped 0 bases and J dropped 0 bases, with 12 bases sitting between them. CDR3 in DNA: TGTGCCAGCAGTTACTCGCAACAGGAACCCTCCTACGAGCAGTACTTC. Amino acid sequence: CASSYSQQEPSYEQYF.

The J gene is TRBJ1-2, the V gene TRBV6-5; D gene uncertain. The V gene lost 0 bases and the J gene lost 6 bases, with 17 bases spanning the gap. Germline V gene lookup returns CDR1 MNHEY and CDR2 SVGAGI. This CDR3 spans 16 amino acids. CDR3 region: CASSYSESPWVDGYTF. The CDR3 DNA sequence: TGTGCCAGCAGTTACTCAGAAAGCCCCTGGGTGGATGGCTACACCTTC.

The chain couples TRBV7-2 to TRBJ1-1; 10 nucleotides agree with TRBD1. With V trimmed by 5 bases and J by 0 bases, 9 bases remained unmatched. CDR1 is SGHTA, CDR2 FQGNSA, per germline. The CDR3 sequence is 17 residues long. CDR3 DNA: TGTGCCAGCAGCCGAACTGGGACAGGGGAACTGAACACTGAAGCTTTCTTT. Translation: CASSRTGTGELNTEAFF. The complete variable domain, with remaining parts taken from reference TRBV7-2 and TRBJ1-1, reads GAGVSQSPSNKVTEKGKDVELRCDPISGHTALYWYRQSLGQGLEFLIYFQGNSAPDKSGLPSDRFSAERTGGSVSTLTIQRTQQEDSAVYLCASSRTGTGELNTEAFFGQGTRLTVV.

J is TRBJ2-1 and V is TRBV11-3; 11 nucleotides line up with TRBD2. The CDR3 length is 15 residues. In germline, CDR1 is SGHNT, CDR2 YENEEA. V shed 5 bases, J shed 7 bases, and the junction held 7 bases outside the gene matches. Written as DNA, the CDR3 is TGTGCCAGCAGCATTAGCGGGGGGGCCGCAAATGAGCAGTTCTTC. Its translation: CASSISGGAANEQFF.

V usage is TRBV7-3 and J usage is TRBJ2-3, with no clear D. This CDR3 contains 16 residues. CDR1 is SGHTA and CDR2 is FQGTGA in the germline V gene. V was cut by 0 bases and J by 6 bases, with 16 bases left in between. CDR3 protein: CASSLTALSAKDTQYF. CDR3 nucleotides: TGTGCCAGCAGCTTAACGGCGCTGAGCGCAAAGGATACGCAGTATTTT.

The rearrangement uses TRBV5-4 and TRBJ2-1, with 8 bases identical to TRBD1. The CDR3 runs 15 residues. Germline CDR1 and CDR2: SGHNT and YYREEE (reference sequence). J gave up 5 bases and V 4 bases, and 8 bases lay outside the gene matches. CDR3 protein: CASSQGAGKNNEQFF. CDR3 nucleotide sequence: TGTGCCAGCAGCCAGGGGGCGGGGAAGAACAATGAGCAGTTCTTC.

V usage is TRBV5-4 and J usage is TRBJ2-1, with a tentative D call TRBD1 (6 bases). The V gene's germline CDR1 is SGHNT and CDR2 YYREEE (reference sequence). V was cut by 0 bases and J by 9 bases, with 19 bases left in between. This CDR3 has 16 amino acids. The DNA for the CDR3 is TGTGCCAGCAGCTTGGGATCAGGGGCAGGGCAGGGTGAGCAGTTCTTC. Its protein product is CASSLGSGAGQGEQFF.

The rearrangement uses TRBV2 and TRBJ2-7; tentatively, D is TRBD1 (5 bases). V lost 0 bases to trimming and J lost 2 bases, with 8 bases between them. CDR1 is SNHLY and CDR2 is FYNNEI in the germline V gene. This CDR3 comprises 14 residues. CDR3 sequence: CASSEATVTYEQYF. CDR3 DNA: TGTGCCAGCAGTGAAGCGACAGTCACCTACGAGCAGTACTTC.

The chain couples TRBV7-8 to TRBJ2-1; D is undetermined. Deletions cut 5 bases from V and 0 bases from J, with 17 bases between. The CDR3 is 17 residues long. The V gene's germline CDR1 is SGHVS and CDR2 FQNEAQ. CDR3 region: CASSLPRRFSSYNEQFF. The CDR3 nucleotides are TGTGCCAGCAGCCTACCACGGCGTTTTAGCTCCTACAATGAGCAGTTCTTC.

The chain carries TRBV18 and TRBJ1-4, with D possibly being TRBD1 (5 bases). Trimming shortened V by 3 bases and J by 6 bases, and 8 bases separated the two germline ends. Germline CDR1 KGHSH, CDR2 LQKENI. The CDR3 is 13 amino acids. CDR3 residues: CASSPRGYEKLFF. The CDR3 nucleotides are TGTGCCAGCTCACCCCGGGGGTATGAAAAACTGTTTTTT.

This sequence joins TRBV13 and TRBJ2-3, with 7 nucleotides matching TRBD2. The trim removed 4 bases at V and 4 bases at J, leaving 2 bases unmatched. CDR3 length equals 13 residues. Germline CDR1 PRHDT, CDR2 FYEKMQ (reference sequence). CDR3 DNA sequence: TGTGCCAGCAGCTCACGGGGGGCAGATACGCAGTATTTT. Translated: CASSSRGADTQYF.

The rearrangement uses TRBV2 and TRBJ1-3; TRBD1 aligns across 8 bases. CDR3 length: 16 amino acids. Germline V gene sequence: CDR1 SNHLY, CDR2 FYNNEI. The V gene end was trimmed by 6 bases and the J gene end by 3 bases; junction bases not matched to a gene: 10. The DNA for the CDR3 is TGTGCCAGCAGCCTCCCAGGGGGCGAGTATGGAAACACCATATATTTT. This sequence encodes CASSLPGGEYGNTIYF. The variable domain in full, with the rest retrieved from reference TRBV2 and TRBJ1-3, is EPEVTQTPSHQVTQMGQEVILRCVPISNHLYFYWYRQILGQKVEFLVSFYNNEISEKSEIFDDQFSVERPDGSNFTLKIRSTKLEDSAMYFCASSLPGGEYGNTIYFGEGSWLTVV.

The gene calls are TRBV9 and TRBJ2-1, with D uncertain. With 0 bases removed from V and 2 bases from J, the gap between germline ends came to 9 bases. In germline, CDR1 is SGDLS, CDR2 YYNGEE. This CDR3 contains 15 residues. The CDR3: CASSVGRRTYNEQFF. The CDR3 coding sequence is TGTGCCAGCAGCGTAGGTCGCCGTACCTACAATGAGCAGTTCTTC.

The V and J genes are TRBV18 and TRBJ2-4, with D possibly TRBD1 on 5 matching bases. The V end was cut by 3 bases, the J end by 0 bases, with 9 bases between. Germline V gene sequence: CDR1 KGHSH, CDR2 LQKENI. The CDR3 has 15 residues. Here the CDR3 DNA reads TGTGCCAGCTCACCGAGGACAATAGCCAAAAACATTCAGTACTTC. This codes for CASSPRTIAKNIQYF.

V gene TRBV4-3 combines with J gene TRBJ2-7; unclear D gene. The V end lost 4 bases, the J end lost 0 bases, and 16 bases lay between the germline ends. The CDR3 runs to 16 residues. Germline-derived CDR1 and CDR2 are LGHNA and YSLEER. CDR3 in amino acids: CASSPAPATSSYEQYF. The DNA of the CDR3 is TGCGCCAGCAGCCCCGCCCCGGCGACGAGCTCCTACGAGCAGTACTTC.

The rearrangement uses TRBV11-3 and TRBJ1-1; 7 positions agree with TRBD1. V shed 6 bases and J 3 bases; nucleotides not matched to a gene: 7. This CDR3 contains 14 residues. Germline V CDR1 and CDR2: SGHNT, YENEEA. The CDR3 is CASRPGQRYTEAFF. The CDR3 DNA reads as TGTGCCAGCAGACCGGGACAGCGATACACTGAAGCTTTCTTT.

In DNA form, the CDR3 reads TGTGCCAGCGGCTCAGGGGTTACCGGGGAGCTGTTTTTT. Amino acids: CASGSGVTGELFF. The rearrangement uses TRBV2 and TRBJ2-2; D may be TRBD1 (6 bases). The CDR3 covers 13 residues. V dropped 8 bases and J dropped 5 bases, with 12 bases sitting between them. CDR1 and CDR2 from the germline V gene are SNHLY and FYNNEI.

This chain uses TRBV7-8 with TRBJ1-2; no clear D gene. CDR1 is SGHVS, CDR2 FQNEAQ, per germline. V was cut by 4 bases and J by 5 bases, with 17 bases left in between. The CDR3 runs 15 residues. The CDR3 DNA sequence: TGTGCCAGCAGCTCAAGCGAGGGAAGGGAGTATGGCTACACCTTC. Amino acids: CASSSSEGREYGYTF.

This clone was seen only a few times. This chain uses TRBV11-1 with TRBJ2-2; unclear D gene. Germline V gives CDR1 SGHAT, CDR2 FQDESV (reference sequence). The V and J ends lost 3 bases and 4 bases respectively, with 6 bases between them. There are 13 residues in the CDR3. The chain's CDR3 is CASSLSITGELFF. As DNA, the CDR3 is TGTGCCAGCAGCTTGAGCATCACCGGGGAGCTGTTTTTT. Variable domain in full (rest from reference TRBV11-1 and TRBJ2-2): EAEVAQSPRYKITEKSQAVAFWCDPISGHATLYWYRQILGQGPELLVQFQDESVVDDSQLPKDRFSAERLKGVDSTLKIQPAELGDSAMYLCASSLSITGELFFGEGSRLTVL.

This clone was observed a few times. The V and J genes are TRBV6-5 and TRBJ1-5; 7 nucleotides line up with TRBD1. CDR1 and CDR2 from the germline V gene are MNHEY and SVGAGI. The CDR3 extends over 15 amino acids. The trim removed 9 bases at V and 3 bases at J, leaving 11 bases unmatched. The CDR3 nucleotides read TGTGCCAGTGCCATCCAACAGGGGTACAATCAGCCCCAGCATTTT. Amino acid sequence: CASAIQQGYNQPQHF.

The chain recombines TRBV5-1 with TRBJ2-5; 8 nucleotides align to TRBD1. The ends lost 4 bases at V and 2 bases at J; junction bases unmatched: 13. CDR3 length: 17 amino acids. The germline V gene has CDR1 SGHRS and CDR2 YFSETQ. The CDR3 coding sequence is TGCGCCAGCAGCATAGGGCCGACCGGGACAGGTCAAGAGACCCAGTACTTC. Protein: CASSIGPTGTGQETQYF.

The chain employs TRBV6-1 and TRBJ1-2; tentatively, D is TRBD1 (5 bases). Germline V gives CDR1 MNHNS, CDR2 SASEGT. CDR3 length: 14 residues. V was shortened by 4 bases and J by 8 bases, with 17 bases between the two germline ends. This CDR3 is CASSAVLVSGGYTF. CDR3 in DNA: TGTGCCAGCAGTGCTGTTCTGGTTTCAGGGGGCTACACCTTC.